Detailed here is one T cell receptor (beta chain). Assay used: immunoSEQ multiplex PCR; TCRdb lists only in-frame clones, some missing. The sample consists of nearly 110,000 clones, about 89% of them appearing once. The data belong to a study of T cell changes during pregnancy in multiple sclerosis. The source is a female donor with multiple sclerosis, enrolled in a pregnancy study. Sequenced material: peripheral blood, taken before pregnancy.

The CDR3 DNA sequence: TGTGCCAGCAGGCTGACAGGGTACGAGCAGTACTTC. This translates into CASRLTGYEQYF. The J gene is TRBJ2-7, the V gene TRBV11-3; 7 bases agree with TRBD1. Per germline, CDR1 SGHNT and CDR2 YENEEA. V gave up 6 bases and J gave up 4 bases; unmatched junction bases: 3. This CDR3 has 12 amino acids. Full variable domain (rest looked up from reference TRBV11-3 and TRBJ2-7): EAGVVQSPRYKIIEKKQPVAFWCNPISGHNTLYWYLQNLGQGPELLIRYENEEAVDDSQLPKDRFSAERLKGVDSTLKIQPAELGDSAVYLCASRLTGYEQYFGPGTRLTVT.